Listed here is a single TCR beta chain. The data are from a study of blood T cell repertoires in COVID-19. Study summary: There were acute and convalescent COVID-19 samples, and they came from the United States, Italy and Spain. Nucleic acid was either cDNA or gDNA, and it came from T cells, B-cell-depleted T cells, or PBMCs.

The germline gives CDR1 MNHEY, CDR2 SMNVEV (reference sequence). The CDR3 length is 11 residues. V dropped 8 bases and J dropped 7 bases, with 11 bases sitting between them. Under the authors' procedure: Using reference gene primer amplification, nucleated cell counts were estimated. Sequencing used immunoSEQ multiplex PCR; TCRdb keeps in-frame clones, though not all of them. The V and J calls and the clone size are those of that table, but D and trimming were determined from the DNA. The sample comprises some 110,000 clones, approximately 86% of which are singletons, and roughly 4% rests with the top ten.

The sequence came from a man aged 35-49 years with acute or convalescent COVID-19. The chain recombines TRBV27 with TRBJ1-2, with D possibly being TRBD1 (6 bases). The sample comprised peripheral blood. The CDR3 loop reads CASGQGFGYTF. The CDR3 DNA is TGTGCCAGCGGTCAGGGGTTTGGCTACACCTTC.